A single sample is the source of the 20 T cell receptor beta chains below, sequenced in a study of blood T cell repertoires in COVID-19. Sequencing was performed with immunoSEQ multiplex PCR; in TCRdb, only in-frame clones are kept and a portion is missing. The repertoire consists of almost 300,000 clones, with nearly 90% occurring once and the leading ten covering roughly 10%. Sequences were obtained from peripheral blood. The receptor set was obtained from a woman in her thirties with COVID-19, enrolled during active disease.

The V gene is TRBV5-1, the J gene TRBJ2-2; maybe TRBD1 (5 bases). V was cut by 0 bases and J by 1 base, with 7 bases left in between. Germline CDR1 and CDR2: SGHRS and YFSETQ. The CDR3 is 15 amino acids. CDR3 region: CASSLVTENTGELFF. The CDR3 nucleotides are TGCGCCAGCAGCTTGGTGACAGAGAACACCGGGGAGCTGTTTTTT.

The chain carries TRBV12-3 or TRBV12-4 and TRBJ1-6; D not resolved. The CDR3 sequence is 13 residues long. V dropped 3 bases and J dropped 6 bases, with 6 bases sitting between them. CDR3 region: CASSFLPNSPLHF. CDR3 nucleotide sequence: TGTGCCAGCAGTTTTCTTCCTAATTCACCCCTCCACTTT.

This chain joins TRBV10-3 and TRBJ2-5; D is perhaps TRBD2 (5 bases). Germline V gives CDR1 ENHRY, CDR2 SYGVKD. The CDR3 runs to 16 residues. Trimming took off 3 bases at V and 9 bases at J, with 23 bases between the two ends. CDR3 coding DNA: TGTGCCATCAGTGATCACAGTGGAGTAAGAGAGGAGGCCCAGTACTTC. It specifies CAISDHSGVREEAQYF.

The CDR3 region has the DNA TGCGCCAGCAGCTTACCGCCGCTAGGACAGGGGGCGGACGGCTACACCTTC. As protein: CASSLPPLGQGADGYTF. V is TRBV4-1 and J is TRBJ1-2; 11 nucleotides align to TRBD1. Germline CDR1 reads MGHRA; CDR2 reads YSYEKL. The CDR3 is 17 residues long. The V gene end was trimmed by 5 bases and the J gene end by 8 bases; junction bases not matched to a gene: 16.

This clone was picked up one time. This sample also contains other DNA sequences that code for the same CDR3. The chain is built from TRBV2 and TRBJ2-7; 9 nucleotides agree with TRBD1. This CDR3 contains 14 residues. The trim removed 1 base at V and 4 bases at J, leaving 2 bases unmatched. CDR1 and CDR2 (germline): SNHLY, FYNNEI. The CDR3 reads CASSEVGQGYEQYF. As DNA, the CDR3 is TGTGCCAGCAGTGAAGTTGGACAGGGGTACGAGCAGTACTTC.

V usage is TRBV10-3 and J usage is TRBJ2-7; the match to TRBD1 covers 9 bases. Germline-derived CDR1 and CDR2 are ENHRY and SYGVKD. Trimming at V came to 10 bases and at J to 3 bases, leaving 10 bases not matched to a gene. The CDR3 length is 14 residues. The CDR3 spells CATTPGDRVYEQYF. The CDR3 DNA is TGTGCCACCACCCCCGGGGACAGGGTCTACGAGCAGTACTTC.

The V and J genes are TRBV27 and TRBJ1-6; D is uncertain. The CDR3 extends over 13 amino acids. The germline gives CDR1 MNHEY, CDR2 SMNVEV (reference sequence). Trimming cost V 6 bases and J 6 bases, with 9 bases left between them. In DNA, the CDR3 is TGTGCCAGCAGGGCCCGCGGTAATTCACCCCTCCACTTT. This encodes CASRARGNSPLHF.

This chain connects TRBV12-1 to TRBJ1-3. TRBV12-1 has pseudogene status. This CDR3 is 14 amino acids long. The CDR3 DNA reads TGTGCCAGCAGCTTTAACGGCTCTGGAAACACCATATATTTT. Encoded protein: CASSFNGSGNTIYF.

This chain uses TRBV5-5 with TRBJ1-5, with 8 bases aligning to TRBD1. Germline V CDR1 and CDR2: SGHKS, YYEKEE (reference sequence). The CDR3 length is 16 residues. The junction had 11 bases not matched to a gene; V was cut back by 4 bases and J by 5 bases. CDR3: CASSARQGPPYQPQHF. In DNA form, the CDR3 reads TGTGCCAGCAGCGCCCGACAGGGGCCCCCGTATCAGCCCCAGCATTTT.

The CDR3 protein is CASSEDSWGYTF. CDR3 nucleotides: TGTGCCAGCAGCGAAGACAGTTGGGGCTACACCTTC. This sequence joins TRBV7-9 and TRBJ1-2; possible D gene TRBD1, 5 bases. There are 12 residues in the CDR3. The germline V gene has CDR1 SEHNR and CDR2 FQNEAQ (reference sequence). The germline V and J ends were trimmed by 5 bases and 8 bases, with 12 bases remaining between them.

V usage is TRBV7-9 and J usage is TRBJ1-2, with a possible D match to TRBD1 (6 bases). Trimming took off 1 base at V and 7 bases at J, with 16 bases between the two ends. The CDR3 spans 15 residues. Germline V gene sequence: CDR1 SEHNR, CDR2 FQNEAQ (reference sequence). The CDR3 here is CASSLVEQGFFGYTF. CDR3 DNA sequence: TGTGCCAGCAGCTTAGTGGAACAGGGTTTTTTTGGCTACACCTTC.

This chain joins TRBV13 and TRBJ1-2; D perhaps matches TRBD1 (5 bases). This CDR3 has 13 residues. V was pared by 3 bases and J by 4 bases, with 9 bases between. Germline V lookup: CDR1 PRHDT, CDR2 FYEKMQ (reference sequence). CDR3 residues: CASSFQGSYGYTF. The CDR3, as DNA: TGTGCCAGCAGCTTCCAGGGTTCCTATGGCTACACCTTC.

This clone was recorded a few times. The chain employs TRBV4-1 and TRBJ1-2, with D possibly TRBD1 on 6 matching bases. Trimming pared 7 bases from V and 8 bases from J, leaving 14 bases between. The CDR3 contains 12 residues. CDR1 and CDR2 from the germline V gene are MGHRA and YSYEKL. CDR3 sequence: CASKEDSLGYTF. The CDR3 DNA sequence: TGCGCCAGCAAGGAGGACAGTCTAGGCTACACCTTC.

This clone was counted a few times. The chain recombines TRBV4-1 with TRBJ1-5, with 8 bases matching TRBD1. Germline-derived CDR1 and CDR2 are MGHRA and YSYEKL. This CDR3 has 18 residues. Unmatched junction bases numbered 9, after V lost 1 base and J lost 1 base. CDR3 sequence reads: CASSQVQGASRSNQPQHF. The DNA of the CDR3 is TGCGCCAGCAGCCAAGTTCAGGGGGCTTCCCGGAGCAATCAGCCCCAGCATTTT.

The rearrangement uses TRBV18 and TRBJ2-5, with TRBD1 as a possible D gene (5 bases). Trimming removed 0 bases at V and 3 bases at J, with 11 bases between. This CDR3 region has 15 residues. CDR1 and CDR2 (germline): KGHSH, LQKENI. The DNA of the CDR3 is TGTGCCAGCTCACCACCAGACAGACGGGAAGAGACCCAGTACTTC. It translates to CASSPPDRREETQYF.

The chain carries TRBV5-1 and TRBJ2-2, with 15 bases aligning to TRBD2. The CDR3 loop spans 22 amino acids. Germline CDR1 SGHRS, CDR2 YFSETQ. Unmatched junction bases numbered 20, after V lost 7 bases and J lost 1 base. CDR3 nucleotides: TGCGCCAGCTGCAACAATCGACAGAAGGGACTAGCGGGGGGCCAGAACACCGGGGAGCTGTTTTTT. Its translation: CASCNNRQKGLAGGQNTGELFF.

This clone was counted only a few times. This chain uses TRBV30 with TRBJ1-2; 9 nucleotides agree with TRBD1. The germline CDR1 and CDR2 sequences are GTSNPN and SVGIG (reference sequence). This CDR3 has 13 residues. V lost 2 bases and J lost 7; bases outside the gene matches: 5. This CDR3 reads CAWSPGQGSGYTF. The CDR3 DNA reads TGTGCCTGGAGTCCGGGACAGGGATCTGGCTACACCTTC.

Written as DNA, the CDR3 is TGTGCCAGCAGTTACAGGGGCCATAATTCACCCCTCCACTTT. Its translation is CASSYRGHNSPLHF. The genes are TRBV2 and TRBJ1-6; 7 bases map to TRBD1. This CDR3 comprises 14 residues. Per the germline V gene, CDR1 is SNHLY and CDR2 is FYNNEI. V shed 5 bases, J shed 5 bases, and the junction held 3 bases outside the gene matches. Based on the CDR3 plus reference TRBV2 and TRBJ1-6, the full variable domain is EPEVTQTPSHQVTQMGQEVILRCVPISNHLYFYWYRQILGQKVEFLVSFYNNEISEKSEIFDDQFSVERPDGSNFTLKIRSTKLEDSAMYFCASSYRGHNSPLHFGNGTRLTVT.

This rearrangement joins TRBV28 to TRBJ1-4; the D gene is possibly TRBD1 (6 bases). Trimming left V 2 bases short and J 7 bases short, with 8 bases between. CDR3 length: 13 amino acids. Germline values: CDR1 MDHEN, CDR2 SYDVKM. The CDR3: CASSLQGSEKLFF. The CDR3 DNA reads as TGTGCCAGCAGTTTACAGGGGAGTGAAAAACTGTTTTTT.

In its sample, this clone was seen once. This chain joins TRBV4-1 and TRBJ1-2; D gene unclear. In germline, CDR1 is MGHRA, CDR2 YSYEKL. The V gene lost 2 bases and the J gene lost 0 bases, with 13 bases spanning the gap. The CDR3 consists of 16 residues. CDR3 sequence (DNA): TGCGCCAGCAGCCAAAGTCAGACAACAGCTAACTATGGCTACACCTTC. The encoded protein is CASSQSQTTANYGYTF.